A selection of T cell receptor beta chains follows, all from one sample in a study of blood T cell repertoires in COVID-19. TCRdb's table, derived via immunoSEQ multiplex PCR, lists solely in-frame clones and lacks some. The table shows roughly 250,000 clones, with 70% to 90% occurring only once. Sequencing was done on a sample of PBMCs or T cells enriched from blood (not recorded which). The receptors originated from a woman aged 35 to 49 with acute COVID-19. Each CDR3 is given with its conserved first and last residue. D genes are given only for firm matches.

v_gene: TRBV6-5
d_gene: TRBD1
j_gene: TRBJ1-1
CDR3aa: CATHRGRTEAFF

v_gene: TRBV24-1
d_gene: TRBD1
j_gene: TRBJ2-2
CDR3aa: CATGARDRDTGELFF

v_gene: TRBV3-1/TRBV3-2
d_gene: -
j_gene: TRBJ1-5
CDR3aa: CASSQASGQGGNQPQHF

v_gene: TRBV7-3
d_gene: -
j_gene: TRBJ2-5
CDR3aa: CASSLTPGQETQYF

v_gene: TRBV5-1
d_gene: -
j_gene: TRBJ1-5
CDR3aa: CASSLLGHSNQPQHF

v_gene: TRBV5-1
d_gene: -
j_gene: TRBJ2-3
CDR3aa: CASSLNASPDTQYF

v_gene: TRBV5-6
d_gene: TRBD1
j_gene: TRBJ2-7
CDR3aa: CASSIRDRVSEQYF

v_gene: TRBV20-1
d_gene: -
j_gene: TRBJ2-1
CDR3aa: CSAMSGHEQFF

v_gene: TRBV5-1
d_gene: -
j_gene: TRBJ1-2
CDR3aa: CASSLDSSSYGYTF

v_gene: TRBV15
d_gene: -
j_gene: TRBJ2-7
CDR3aa: CATSLSPSGGEKQYF